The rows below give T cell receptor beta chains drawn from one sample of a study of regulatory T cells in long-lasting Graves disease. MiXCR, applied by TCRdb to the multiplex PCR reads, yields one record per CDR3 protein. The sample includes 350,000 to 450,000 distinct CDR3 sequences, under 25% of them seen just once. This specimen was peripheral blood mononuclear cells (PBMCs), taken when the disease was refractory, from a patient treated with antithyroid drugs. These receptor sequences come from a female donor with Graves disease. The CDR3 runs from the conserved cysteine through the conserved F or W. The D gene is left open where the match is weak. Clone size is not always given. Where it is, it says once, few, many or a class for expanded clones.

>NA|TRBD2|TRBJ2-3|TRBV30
CAWSVHGGGTDTQYF
TGTGCCTGGAGTGTACACGGGGGAGGGACAGATACGCAGTATTTT
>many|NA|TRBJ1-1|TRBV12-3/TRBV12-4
CASSLRDAGGTEAFF
TGTGCCAGCAGTTTAAGGGACGCGGGTGGCACTGAAGCTTTCTTT
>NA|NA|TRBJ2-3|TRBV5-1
CASSPLASSTDTQYF
TGCGCCAGCAGCCCTCTAGCGTCTAGCACAGATACGCAGTATTTT
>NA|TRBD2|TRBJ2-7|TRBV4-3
CASSQDSGSYEQYF
TGCGCCAGCAGCCAAGATAGCGGGTCCTACGAGCAGTACTTC
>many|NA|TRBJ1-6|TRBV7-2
CASSLGLRGRNSPLHF
TGTGCCAGCAGCTTAGGACTACGGGGTAGGAACTCACCCCTCCACTTT
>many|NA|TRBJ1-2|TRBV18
CASSPGREGYTF
TGTGCCAGCTCACCGGGCAGAGAGGGCTACACCTTC
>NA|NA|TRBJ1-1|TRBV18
CASSPKKDSVSAFF
TGTGCCAGCTCACCAAAGAAGGACAGCGTGAGTGCTTTCTTT
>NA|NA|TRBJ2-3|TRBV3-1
CASSQSGGARTDTQYF
TGTGCCAGCAGCCAATCTGGCGGAGCCCGCACAGATACGCAGTATTTT
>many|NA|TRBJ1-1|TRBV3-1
CASSQAGRGTEAFF
TGTGCCAGCAGCCAAGCCGGTAGGGGCACTGAAGCTTTCTTT
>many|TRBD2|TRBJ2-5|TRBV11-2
CASSLMAGERQTQYF
TGTGCCAGCAGCTTAATGGCGGGAGAGCGACAGACCCAGTACTTC
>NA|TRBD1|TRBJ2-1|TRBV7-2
CASSVSGGDINNEQFF
TGTGCCAGCAGCGTATCAGGGGGCGATATAAACAATGAGCAGTTCTTC
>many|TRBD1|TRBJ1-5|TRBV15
CATSKAGKGASGNQPQHF
TGTGCCACCAGCAAAGCAGGGAAGGGGGCGTCGGGCAATCAGCCCCAGCATTTT
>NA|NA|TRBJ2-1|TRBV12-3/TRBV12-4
CASSLSLEQFF
TGTGCCAGCAGTCTGAGCCTTGAGCAGTTCTTC
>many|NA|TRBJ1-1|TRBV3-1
CASSQESGGTEAFF
TGTGCCAGCAGCCAAGAGAGCGGCGGGACTGAAGCTTTCTTT
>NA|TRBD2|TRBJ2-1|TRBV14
CASSQVFGRALNEQFF
TGTGCCAGCAGCCAAGTTTTCGGGAGGGCCTTAAATGAGCAGTTCTTC
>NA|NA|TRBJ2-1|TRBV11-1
CASSSAGTYSYNEQFF
TGTGCCAGCAGCTCCGCAGGGACCTACTCCTACAATGAGCAGTTCTTC
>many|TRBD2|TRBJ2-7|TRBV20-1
CSARDGSPQLAGEYF
TGCAGTGCTAGAGATGGTTCTCCTCAGTTGGCGGGGGAGTACTTC
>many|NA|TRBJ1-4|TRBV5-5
CASSLDPGAATNEKLFF
TGTGCCAGCAGCTTGGACCCGGGGGCAGCAACTAATGAAAAACTGTTTTTT
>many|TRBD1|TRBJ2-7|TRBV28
CASNYPGQGVHEQYF
TGTGCCAGCAATTATCCGGGACAGGGTGTCCACGAGCAGTACTTC
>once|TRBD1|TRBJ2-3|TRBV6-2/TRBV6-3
CASSEGQGGDTQYF
TGTGCCAGCAGTGAAGGACAGGGGGGGGATACGCAGTATTTT
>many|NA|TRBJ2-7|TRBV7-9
CASSLGSGQVPYEQYF
TGTGCCAGCAGCTTAGGAAGCGGGCAGGTCCCCTACGAGCAGTACTTC
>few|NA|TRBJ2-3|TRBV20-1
CSARDERPSTDTQYF
TGCAGTGCTAGAGATGAGAGACCTAGCACAGATACGCAGTATTTT
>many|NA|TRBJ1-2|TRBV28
CASSPLAIYGYTF
TGTGCCAGCAGCCCTCTTGCGATCTATGGCTACACCTTC
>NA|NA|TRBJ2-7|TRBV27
CASSLFPKTYEQYF
TGTGCCAGCAGTTTATTTCCAAAAACCTACGAGCAGTACTTC
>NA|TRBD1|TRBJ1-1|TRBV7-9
CASSLTGTVTEAFF
TGTGCCAGCAGCTTAACAGGGACAGTCACTGAAGCTTTCTTT
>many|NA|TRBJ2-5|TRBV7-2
CASSRQTLGGQETQYF
TGTGCCAGCAGTCGTCAAACACTGGGTGGCCAAGAGACCCAGTACTTC
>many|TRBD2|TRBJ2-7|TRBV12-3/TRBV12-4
CASSLAHPGAGGDYEQYF
TGTGCCAGCAGTTTAGCCCACCCTGGGGCGGGAGGGGACTACGAGCAGTACTTC
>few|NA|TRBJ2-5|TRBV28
CASSLEVLQTQYF
TGTGCCAGCAGTTTAGAGGTTCTGCAGACCCAGTACTTC
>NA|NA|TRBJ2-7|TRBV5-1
CASSWGPYGEEQYF
TGCGCCAGCAGTTGGGGGCCATATGGAGAAGAGCAGTACTTC
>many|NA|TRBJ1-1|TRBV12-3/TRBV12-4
CASSFLRMNTEAFF
TGTGCCAGCAGTTTTCTCCGAATGAACACTGAAGCTTTCTTT
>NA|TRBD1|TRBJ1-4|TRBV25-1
CASTLSGTGRIFF
TGTGCCAGCACCTTATCCGGGACAGGACGGATTTTTTTT
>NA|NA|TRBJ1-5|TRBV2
CASSRTAINQPQHF
TGTGCCAGCAGTAGGACAGCCATCAATCAGCCCCAGCATTTT
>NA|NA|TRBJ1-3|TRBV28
CASSKGTSGNTIYF
TGTGCCAGCAGCAAGGGGACCTCTGGAAACACCATATATTTT
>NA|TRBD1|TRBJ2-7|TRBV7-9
CASSSDRVSYEQYF
TGTGCCAGCAGCTCCGACAGGGTCTCCTACGAGCAGTACTTC
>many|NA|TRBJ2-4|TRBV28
CASSAPQEIGLQYF
TGTGCCAGCAGTGCGCCACAGGAGATTGGGCTTCAGTACTTC
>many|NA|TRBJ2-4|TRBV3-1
CASSQGHEAKNIQYF
TGTGCCAGCAGCCAAGGCCACGAAGCCAAAAACATTCAGTACTTC
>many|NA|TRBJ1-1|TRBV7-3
CASSGNWGTEAFF
TGTGCCAGCAGCGGCAACTGGGGCACTGAAGCTTTCTTT
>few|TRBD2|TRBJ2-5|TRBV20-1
CSARSGRAYQETQYF
TGCAGTGCTCGTAGCGGGAGGGCGTACCAAGAGACCCAGTACTTC
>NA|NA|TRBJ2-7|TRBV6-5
CASSYSGQSSYEQYF
TGTGCCAGCAGTTACTCAGGGCAGAGCTCCTACGAGCAGTACTTC
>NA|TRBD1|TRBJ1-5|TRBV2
CASSKDRASNQPQHF
TGTGCCAGCAGTAAGGACAGGGCTAGCAATCAGCCCCAGCATTTT
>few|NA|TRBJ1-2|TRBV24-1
CATSDASRSNYGYTF
TGTGCCACCAGTGACGCCAGCCGTTCAAACTATGGCTACACCTTC
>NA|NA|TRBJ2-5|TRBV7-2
CASSLQNLGGGVGQYF
TGTGCCAGCAGCCTCCAAAACCTCGGGGGCGGGGTGGGCCAGTACTTC
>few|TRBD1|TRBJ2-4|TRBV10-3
CATGDSWRVYF
TGTGCCACCGGGGACAGTTGGCGAGTGTACTTC
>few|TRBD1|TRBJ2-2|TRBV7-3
CASSLGQGASGELFF
TGTGCCAGCAGCTTAGGACAGGGGGCTTCCGGGGAGCTGTTTTTT
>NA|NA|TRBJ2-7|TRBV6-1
CASSGRTGKIEQYF
TGTGCCAGCAGCGGGAGGACAGGGAAGATTGAGCAGTACTTC
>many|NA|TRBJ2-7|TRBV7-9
CASSHSRSYEQYF
TGTGCCAGCAGCCATAGTCGGTCCTACGAGCAGTACTTC
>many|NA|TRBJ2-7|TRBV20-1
CSASAIPWGYEQYF
TGCAGTGCTTCTGCCATTCCCTGGGGATACGAGCAGTACTTC
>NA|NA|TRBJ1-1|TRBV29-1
CSVEGWGPGAFF
TGCAGCGTTGAAGGGTGGGGCCCGGGGGCTTTCTTT
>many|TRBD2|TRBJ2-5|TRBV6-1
CASMLLATTKETQYF
TGTGCCAGTATGCTACTAGCGACTACAAAAGAGACCCAGTACTTC
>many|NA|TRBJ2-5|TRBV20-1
CSADYRETQYF
TGCAGCGCGGACTATCGGGAGACCCAGTACTTC
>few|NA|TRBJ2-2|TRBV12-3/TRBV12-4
CASTSYGNTGELFF
TGTGCCAGCACCTCTTACGGGAACACCGGGGAGCTGTTTTTT
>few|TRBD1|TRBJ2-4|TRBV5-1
CASSLAWTGSGIAKNIQYF
TGCGCCAGCAGCTTGGCGTGGACAGGGAGTGGGATAGCCAAAAACATTCAGTACTTC
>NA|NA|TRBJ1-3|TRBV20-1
CSAKDGHSGNTIYF
TGCAGTGCAAAAGACGGACACTCTGGAAACACCATATATTTT
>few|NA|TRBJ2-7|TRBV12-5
CASGDRSYEQYF
TGTGCTAGTGGCGACAGATCCTACGAGCAGTACTTC
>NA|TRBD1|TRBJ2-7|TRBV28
CASSRWTGIIHEQYF
TGTGCCAGCAGTCGCTGGACAGGGATTATCCACGAGCAGTACTTC
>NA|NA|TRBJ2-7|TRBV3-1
CASSRRLDSPYEQYF
TGTGCCAGCAGCCGTCGATTGGACAGCCCCTACGAGCAGTACTTC
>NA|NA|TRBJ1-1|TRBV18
CASSPTVMNTEAFF
TGTGCCAGCTCACCTACAGTGATGAACACTGAAGCTTTCTTT
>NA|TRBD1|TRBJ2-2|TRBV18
CASSLDGTETPGELFF
TGTGCCAGCTCACTAGACGGGACAGAAACACCCGGGGAGCTGTTTTTT